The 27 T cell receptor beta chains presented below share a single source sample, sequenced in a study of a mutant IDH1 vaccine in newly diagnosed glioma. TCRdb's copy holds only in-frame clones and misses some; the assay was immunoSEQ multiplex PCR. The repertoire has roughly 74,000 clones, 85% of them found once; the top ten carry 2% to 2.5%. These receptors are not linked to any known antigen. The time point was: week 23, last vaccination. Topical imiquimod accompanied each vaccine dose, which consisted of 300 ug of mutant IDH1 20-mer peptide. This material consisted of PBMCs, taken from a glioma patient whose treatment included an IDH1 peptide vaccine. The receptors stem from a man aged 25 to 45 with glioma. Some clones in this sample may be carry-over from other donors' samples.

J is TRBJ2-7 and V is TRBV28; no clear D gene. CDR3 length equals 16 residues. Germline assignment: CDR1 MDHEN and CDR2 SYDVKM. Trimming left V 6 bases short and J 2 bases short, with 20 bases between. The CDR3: CASSLPQQFGAYEQYF. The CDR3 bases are TGTGCCAGCAGCTTACCACAGCAATTTGGGGCCTACGAGCAGTACTTC.

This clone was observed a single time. The CDR3 coding sequence is TGTGCCAGCAGTTCTCTTAAATCCATTGGGACTAACGCGAACACCGGGGAGCTGTTTTTT. Residues: CASSSLKSIGTNANTGELFF. The genes are TRBV28 and TRBJ2-2; 7 nucleotides match TRBD2. CDR3 size: 20 residues. V shed 4 bases, J shed 0 bases, and the junction held 17 bases outside the gene matches. Germline CDR1 reads MDHEN; CDR2 reads SYDVKM.

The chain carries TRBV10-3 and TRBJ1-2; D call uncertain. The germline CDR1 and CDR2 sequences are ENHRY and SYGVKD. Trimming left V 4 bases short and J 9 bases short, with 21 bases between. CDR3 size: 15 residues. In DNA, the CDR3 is TGTGCCATCAGTGGGATCGGAGTAGCCGCCGAGAGCTACACCTTC. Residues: CAISGIGVAAESYTF.

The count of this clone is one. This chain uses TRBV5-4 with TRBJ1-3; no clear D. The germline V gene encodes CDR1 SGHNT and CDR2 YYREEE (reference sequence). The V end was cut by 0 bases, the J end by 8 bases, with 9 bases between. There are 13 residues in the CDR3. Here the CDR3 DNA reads TGTGCCAGCAGCTTGGGTTCCCGCGACACCATATATTTT. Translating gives CASSLGSRDTIYF.

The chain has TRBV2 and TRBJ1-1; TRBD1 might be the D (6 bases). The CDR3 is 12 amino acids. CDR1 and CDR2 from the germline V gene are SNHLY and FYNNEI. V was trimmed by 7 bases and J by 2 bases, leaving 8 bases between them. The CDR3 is CASNRVNTEAFF. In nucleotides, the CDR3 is TGTGCCAGCAACAGGGTCAACACTGAAGCTTTCTTT.

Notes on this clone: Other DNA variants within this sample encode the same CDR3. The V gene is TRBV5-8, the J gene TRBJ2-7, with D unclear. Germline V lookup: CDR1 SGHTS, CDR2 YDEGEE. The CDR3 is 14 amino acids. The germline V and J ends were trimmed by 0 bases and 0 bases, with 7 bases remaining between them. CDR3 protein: CASSLVGLSYEQYF. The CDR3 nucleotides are TGTGCCAGCAGCTTGGTGGGCCTCTCCTACGAGCAGTACTTC.

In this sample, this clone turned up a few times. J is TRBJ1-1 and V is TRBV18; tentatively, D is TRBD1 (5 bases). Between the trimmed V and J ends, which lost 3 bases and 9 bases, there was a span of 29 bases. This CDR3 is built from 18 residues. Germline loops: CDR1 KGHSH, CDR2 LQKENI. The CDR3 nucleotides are TGTGCCAGCTCACCTTTATCCGGGCAGGGATTGAAGCGCGTACAAGCTTTCTTT. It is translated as CASSPLSGQGLKRVQAFF.

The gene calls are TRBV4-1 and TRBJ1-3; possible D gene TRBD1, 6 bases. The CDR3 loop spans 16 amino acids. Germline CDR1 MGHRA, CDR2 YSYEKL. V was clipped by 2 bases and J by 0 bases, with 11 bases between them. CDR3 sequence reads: CASSQRTAFSGNTIYF. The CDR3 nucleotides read TGCGCCAGCAGCCAAAGGACAGCTTTCTCTGGAAACACCATATATTTT.

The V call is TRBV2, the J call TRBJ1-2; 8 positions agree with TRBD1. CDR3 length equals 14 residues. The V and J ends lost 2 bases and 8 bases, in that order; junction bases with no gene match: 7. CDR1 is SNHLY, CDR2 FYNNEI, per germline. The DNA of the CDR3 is TGTGCCAGCAGTGAATCGGACAGGGTGGGCGGCTACACCTTC. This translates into CASSESDRVGGYTF.

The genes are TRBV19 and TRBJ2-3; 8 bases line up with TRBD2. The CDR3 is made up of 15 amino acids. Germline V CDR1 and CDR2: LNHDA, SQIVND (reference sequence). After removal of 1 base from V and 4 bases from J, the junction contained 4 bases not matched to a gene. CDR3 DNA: TGTGCCAGTAGTATAGGCAATAGCGGGGCAGATACGCAGTATTTT. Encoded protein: CASSIGNSGADTQYF. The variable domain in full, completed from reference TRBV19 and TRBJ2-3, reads DGGITQSPKYLFRKEGQNVTLSCEQNLNHDAMYWYRQDPGQGLRLIYYSQIVNDFQKGDIAEGYSVSREKKESFPLTVTSAQKNPTAFYLCASSIGNSGADTQYFGPGTRLTVL.

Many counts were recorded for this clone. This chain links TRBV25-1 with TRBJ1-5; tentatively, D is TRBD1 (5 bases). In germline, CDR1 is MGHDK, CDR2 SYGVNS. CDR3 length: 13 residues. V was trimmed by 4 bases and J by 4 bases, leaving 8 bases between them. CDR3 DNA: TGTGCCAGCAGTGGGGGCAAAAATCAGCCCCAGCATTTT. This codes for CASSGGKNQPQHF. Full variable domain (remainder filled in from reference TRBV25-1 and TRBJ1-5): EADIYQTPRYLVIGTGKKITLECSQTMGHDKMYWYQQDPGMELHLIHYSYGVNSTEKGDLSSESTVSRIRTEHFPLTLESARPSHTSQYLCASSGGKNQPQHFGDGTRLSIL.

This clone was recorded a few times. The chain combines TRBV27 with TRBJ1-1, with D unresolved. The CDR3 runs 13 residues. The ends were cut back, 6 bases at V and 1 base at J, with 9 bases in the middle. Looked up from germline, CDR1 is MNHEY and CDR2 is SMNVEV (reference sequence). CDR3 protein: CASRKGSNTEAFF. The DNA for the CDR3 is TGTGCCAGCAGAAAAGGGTCGAACACTGAAGCTTTCTTT.

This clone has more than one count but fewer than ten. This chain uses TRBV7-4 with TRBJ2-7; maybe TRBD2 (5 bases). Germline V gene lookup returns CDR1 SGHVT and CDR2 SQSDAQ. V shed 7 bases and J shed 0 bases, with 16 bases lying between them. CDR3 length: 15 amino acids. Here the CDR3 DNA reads TGTGCCAGCATCCTAGAGGGCGGTAGCTCCTACGAGCAGTACTTC. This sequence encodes CASILEGGSSYEQYF. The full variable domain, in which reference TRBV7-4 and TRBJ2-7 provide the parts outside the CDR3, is GAGVSQSPRYKVAKRGRDVALRCDSISGHVTLYWYRQTLGQGSEVLTYSQSDAQRDKSGRPSGRFSAERPERSVSTLKIQRTEQGDSAVYLCASILEGGSSYEQYFGPGTRLTVT.

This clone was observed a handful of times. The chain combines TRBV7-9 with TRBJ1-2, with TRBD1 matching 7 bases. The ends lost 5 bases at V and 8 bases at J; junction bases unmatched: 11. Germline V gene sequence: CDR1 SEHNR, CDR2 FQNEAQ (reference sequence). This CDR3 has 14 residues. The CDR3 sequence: CASSPETGPWGYTF. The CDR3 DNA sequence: TGTGCCAGCAGCCCCGAGACAGGGCCCTGGGGCTACACCTTC.

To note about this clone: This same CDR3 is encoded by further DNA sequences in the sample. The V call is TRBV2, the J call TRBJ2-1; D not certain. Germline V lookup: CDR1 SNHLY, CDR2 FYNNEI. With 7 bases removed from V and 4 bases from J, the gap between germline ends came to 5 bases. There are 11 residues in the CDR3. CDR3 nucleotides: TGTGCCAGCACCGAATACAATGAGCAGTTCTTC. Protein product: CASTEYNEQFF.

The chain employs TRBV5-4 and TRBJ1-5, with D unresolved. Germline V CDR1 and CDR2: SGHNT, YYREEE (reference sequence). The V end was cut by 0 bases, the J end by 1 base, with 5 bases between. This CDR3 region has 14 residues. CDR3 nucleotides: TGTGCCAGCAGCTTGGACAGCAGCAATCAGCCCCAGCATTTT. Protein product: CASSLDSSNQPQHF.

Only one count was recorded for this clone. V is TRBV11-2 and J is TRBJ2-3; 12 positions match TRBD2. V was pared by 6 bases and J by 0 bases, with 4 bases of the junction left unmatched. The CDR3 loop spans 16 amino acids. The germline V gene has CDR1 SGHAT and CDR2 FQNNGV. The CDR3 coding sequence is TGTGCCAGCAGACCTCTAGCGGGGGGGAGCACAGATACGCAGTATTTT. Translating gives CASRPLAGGSTDTQYF.

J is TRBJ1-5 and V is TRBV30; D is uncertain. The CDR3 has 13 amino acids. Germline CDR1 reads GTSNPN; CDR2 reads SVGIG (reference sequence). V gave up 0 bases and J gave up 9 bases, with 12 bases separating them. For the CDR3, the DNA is TGTGCCTGGAGTGTCGAGGGCCGGGGGCCCCAGCATTTT. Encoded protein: CAWSVEGRGPQHF.

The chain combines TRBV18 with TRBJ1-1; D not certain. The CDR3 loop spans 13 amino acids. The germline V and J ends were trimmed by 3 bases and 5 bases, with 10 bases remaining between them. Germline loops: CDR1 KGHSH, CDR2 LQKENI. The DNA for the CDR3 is TGTGCCAGCTCACCCGAAAGCGGGACTGAAGCTTTCTTT. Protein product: CASSPESGTEAFF.

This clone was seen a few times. For the CDR3, the DNA is TGTGCCTGGGATGGGGAAGGGGGCACTGAAGCTTTCTTT. Amino acid sequence: CAWDGEGGTEAFF. The chain employs TRBV30 and TRBJ1-1, with D tentatively TRBD1 (6 bases). The V and J ends lost 5 bases and 4 bases respectively, with 14 bases between them. CDR3 length: 13 residues. Germline values: CDR1 GTSNPN, CDR2 SVGIG (reference sequence).

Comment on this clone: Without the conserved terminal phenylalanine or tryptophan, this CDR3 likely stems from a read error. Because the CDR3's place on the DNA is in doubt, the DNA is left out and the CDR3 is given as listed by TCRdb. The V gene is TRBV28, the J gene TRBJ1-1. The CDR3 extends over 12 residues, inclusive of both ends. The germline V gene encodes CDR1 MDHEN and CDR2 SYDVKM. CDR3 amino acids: CASSIPDGPLHH.

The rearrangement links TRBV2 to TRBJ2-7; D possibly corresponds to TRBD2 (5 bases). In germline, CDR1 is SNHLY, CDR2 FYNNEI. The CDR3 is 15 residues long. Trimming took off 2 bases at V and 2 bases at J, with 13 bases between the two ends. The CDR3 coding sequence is TGTGCCAGCAGTGAAAGGAGAGCGAGGGCCTACGAGCAGTACTTC. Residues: CASSERRARAYEQYF.

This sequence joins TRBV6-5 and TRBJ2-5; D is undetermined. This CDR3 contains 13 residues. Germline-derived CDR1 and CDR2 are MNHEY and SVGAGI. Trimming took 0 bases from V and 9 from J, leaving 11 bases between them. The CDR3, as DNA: TGTGCCAGCAGTTACTCTGGGTCCACGGCCCAGTACTTC. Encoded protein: CASSYSGSTAQYF.

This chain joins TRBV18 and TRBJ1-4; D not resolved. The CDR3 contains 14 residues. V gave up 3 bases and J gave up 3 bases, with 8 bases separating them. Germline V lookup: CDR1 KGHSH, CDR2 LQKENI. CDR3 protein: CASSPGSSNEKLFF. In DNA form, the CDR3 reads TGTGCCAGCTCACCGGGCTCTTCTAATGAAAAACTGTTTTTT.

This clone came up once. CDR3 residues: CASRDLLATSSYNEQFF. As DNA, the CDR3 is TGTGCCAGCAGGGATCTACTAGCTACCAGCTCCTACAATGAGCAGTTCTTC. The V call is TRBV7-2, the J call TRBJ2-1; D possibly corresponds to TRBD2 (6 bases). This CDR3 has 17 amino acids. Germline V gives CDR1 SGHTA, CDR2 FQGNSA. Between the trimmed V and J ends, which lost 6 bases and 0 bases, there was a span of 18 bases. The full variable domain, with the rest looked up from reference TRBV7-2 and TRBJ2-1, is GAGVSQSPSNKVTEKGKDVELRCDPISGHTALYWYRQSLGQGLEFLIYFQGNSAPDKSGLPSDRFSAERTGGSVSTLTIQRTQQEDSAVYLCASRDLLATSSYNEQFFGPGTRLTVL.

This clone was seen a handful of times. This CDR3 reads CASSADRNTEAFF. The CDR3 nucleotides read TGTGCCAGCTCGGCGGACAGAAACACTGAAGCTTTCTTT. The genes are TRBV18 and TRBJ1-1; a possible D gene is TRBD1 (6 bases). The CDR3 loop spans 13 amino acids. Germline V gives CDR1 KGHSH, CDR2 LQKENI. Trimming cost V 6 bases and J 2 bases, with 10 bases left between them.

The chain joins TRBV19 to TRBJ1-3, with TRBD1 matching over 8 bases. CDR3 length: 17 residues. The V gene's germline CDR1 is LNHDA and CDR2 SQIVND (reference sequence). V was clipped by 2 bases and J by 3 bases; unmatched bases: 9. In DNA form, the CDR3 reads TGTGCCAGTAGTATAAGCCGGACAGGGCCTATTGGAAACACCATATATTTT. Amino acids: CASSISRTGPIGNTIYF. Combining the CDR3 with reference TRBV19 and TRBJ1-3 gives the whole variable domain DGGITQSPKYLFRKEGQNVTLSCEQNLNHDAMYWYRQDPGQGLRLIYYSQIVNDFQKGDIAEGYSVSREKKESFPLTVTSAQKNPTAFYLCASSISRTGPIGNTIYFGEGSWLTVV.